These T cell receptor beta chains were read from a single sample in a study of T cells in Graves' hyperthyroidism and ophthalmopathy. From the multiplex PCR reads, TCRdb called clonotypes with MiXCR, one entry per CDR3 protein. The sample lists hundreds of thousands of distinct CDR3 sequences; roughly a third were seen once. The sample consisted of blood. These TCRs come from a woman aged 40 to 50 with Graves' hyperthyroidism. Each CDR3 is given with its conserved first and last residue. A D gene is named only where the DNA matches it firmly. Rows may omit the clone size; those that give it use once, few, many or a size class.

>13|TRBJ1-5|NA|many|TRBV12-3/TRBV12-4
CASSLPGRQPQHF
TGTGCCAGCAGTTTACCAGGCAGGCAGCCCCAGCATTTT
>12|TRBJ1-1|NA|many|TRBV7-9
CATADANTEAFF
TGTGCCACCGCAGATGCGAACACTGAAGCTTTCTTT
>18|TRBJ1-5|TRBD1|NA|TRBV10-2
CASSKDRGRATSNQPQHF
TGTGCCAGCAGTAAGGACAGGGGAAGGGCGACGAGCAATCAGCCCCAGCATTTT
>15|TRBJ2-2|TRBD1|many|TRBV2
CASGLQTGVVGELFF
TGTGCCAGCGGCCTCCAAACAGGGGTCGTCGGGGAGCTGTTTTTT
>13|TRBJ1-1|NA|many|TRBV14
CASSLQKDTEAFF
TGTGCCAGCAGCCTACAAAAAGACACTGAAGCTTTCTTT
>15|TRBJ2-7|TRBD1|few|TRBV5-1
CASSLYRDRDDEQYF
TGCGCCAGCAGCCTGTACCGGGACAGGGACGACGAGCAGTACTTC
>15|TRBJ2-2|TRBD2|NA|TRBV12-3/TRBV12-4
CASNSLAENTGELFF
TGTGCCAGCAACTCACTAGCGGAAAACACCGGGGAGCTGTTTTTT
>15|TRBJ1-1|TRBD1|many|TRBV15
CATSKGTGGGPEAFF
TGTGCCACCAGCAAAGGGACAGGGGGAGGGCCTGAAGCTTTCTTT
>15|TRBJ1-1|TRBD1|many|TRBV15
CATSSWDSVFSEAFF
TGTGCCACCAGCAGCTGGGACAGTGTTTTTTCTGAAGCTTTCTTT
>15|TRBJ2-7|TRBD2|many|TRBV12-3/TRBV12-4
CASSSRLAGFGEQYF
TGTGCCAGCAGTTCCCGCCTAGCGGGGTTTGGGGAGCAGTACTTC
>12|TRBJ1-2|NA|NA|TRBV29-1
CSVTDRNYGYTF
TGCAGCGTTACTGACAGGAACTATGGCTACACCTTC
>14|TRBJ1-5|NA|many|TRBV7-9
CASSPQGYGQPQHF
TGTGCCAGCAGCCCTCAGGGATACGGTCAGCCCCAGCATTTT
>16|TRBJ2-5|NA|NA|TRBV9
CASSSSPIGGRETQYF
TGTGCCAGCAGCTCCTCCCCGATCGGTGGGCGTGAGACCCAGTACTTC
>14|TRBJ1-2|NA|many|TRBV6-5
CASRQGPRGYGYTF
TGTGCCAGCAGGCAGGGACCCCGGGGCTATGGCTACACCTTC
>15|TRBJ1-3|NA|many|TRBV5-1
CASSLGDSSGNTIYF
TGCGCCAGCAGCTTGGGCGACAGCTCTGGAAACACCATATATTTT
>11|TRBJ1-1|NA|NA|TRBV19
CASIVGTEAFF
TGTGCCAGTATCGTAGGCACTGAAGCTTTCTTT